The 29 T cell receptor beta chains below were found in one sample sequenced in a study of monozygotic twins with inflammatory bowel disease. One entry per CDR3 protein, without DNA, is what TCRdb gives after re-calling the 5' RACE reads. This listing includes under 150,000 distinct CDR3 sequences. The sample consisted of blood. The receptors here all came from a human donor with ulcerative colitis or Crohn's disease, or a healthy co-twin of an affected twin (not recorded which).

This rearrangement joins TRBV5-1 to TRBJ2-7. This CDR3 is 11 amino acids long. Germline CDR1 SGHRS, CDR2 YFSETQ. CDR3 sequence: CASSRNGEQYF. The full variable domain, in which reference TRBV5-1 and TRBJ2-7 provide the parts outside the CDR3, is KAGVTQTPRYLIKTRGQQVTLSCSPISGHRSVSWYQQTPGQGLQFLFEYFSETQRNKGNFPGRFSGRQFSNSRSEMNVSTLELGDSALYLCASSRNGEQYFGPGTRLTVT.

The genes are TRBV4-1 and TRBJ1-2; TCRdb indicates TRBD1, and absent DNA this call remains unverified. Germline V gene sequence: CDR1 MGHRA, CDR2 YSYEKL. CDR3 length: 14 residues. CDR3 sequence: CASSHYQGRNGYTF.

This CDR3 reads CASSPILAGGGEQYF. The rearrangement joins TRBV12-3 or TRBV12-4 to TRBJ2-7; there is no DNA to check the TCRdb D call of TRBD2. This CDR3 has 15 residues.

The genes are TRBV29-1 and TRBJ2-5; TCRdb returns TRBD1, unconfirmable since there is no DNA. The CDR3 totals 14 residues. The germline CDR1 and CDR2 sequences are SQVTM and ANQGSEA. The CDR3: CSALPGTGWETQYF.

This chain uses TRBV20-1 with TRBJ1-6; the TCRdb call, TRBD1, lacks DNA for checking. The CDR3 is 14 residues long. The germline CDR1 and CDR2 sequences are DFQATT and SNEGSKA (reference sequence). CDR3 protein: CSVRDVSYNSPLHF.

V is TRBV6-5 and J is TRBJ2-7; TCRdb's assignment of TRBD2 cannot be checked, as there is no DNA. CDR1 MNHEY and CDR2 SVGAGI come from the germline V gene. The CDR3 consists of 13 residues. The CDR3 loop reads CASTPRATYEQYF.

The chain links TRBV2 to TRBJ1-3; absent DNA, TCRdb's TRBD1 call cannot be checked. The CDR3 loop spans 17 amino acids. CDR1 is SNHLY and CDR2 is FYNNEI in the germline V gene. The chain's CDR3 is CASSRRPTGSAGNTIYF.

The J gene is TRBJ2-1, the V gene TRBV6-2 or TRBV6-3; absent DNA, TCRdb's TRBD2 call cannot be checked. CDR1 is MNHEY, CDR2 SVGEGT, per germline. The CDR3 spans 12 residues. Here the CDR3 reads CASSYRTREEFF.

The J gene is TRBJ1-6, the V gene TRBV20-1; TCRdb's D gene call, TRBD1, goes unchecked for lack of DNA. The CDR3 runs 16 residues. Germline lookup yields CDR1 DFQATT and CDR2 SNEGSKA (reference sequence). The CDR3 region is CSATTQGSSYNSPLHF.

V gene TRBV7-9 combines with J gene TRBJ1-1; TCRdb calls TRBD1, which cannot be checked without DNA. This CDR3 contains 15 residues. Germline assignment: CDR1 SEHNR and CDR2 FQNEAQ (reference sequence). This CDR3 is CASSLALAGHTEAFF.

The chain combines TRBV7-6 with TRBJ1-2; TCRdb outputs TRBD1, but without DNA this stays unchecked. This CDR3 comprises 14 residues. The germline gives CDR1 SGHVS, CDR2 FNYEAQ. The CDR3 loop reads CASSLSQGHYGYTF. Combining the CDR3 with reference TRBV7-6 and TRBJ1-2 gives the whole variable domain GAGVSQSPRYKVTKRGQDVALRCDPISGHVSLYWYRQALGQGPEFLTYFNYEAQQDKSGLPNDRFSAERPEGSISTLTIQRTEQRDSAMYRCASSLSQGHYGYTFGSGTRLTVV.

The rearrangement joins TRBV6-2 or TRBV6-3 to TRBJ2-5; TCRdb names TRBD2, which stays unverified in the absence of DNA. This CDR3 is built from 15 residues. Germline V lookup: CDR1 MNHEY, CDR2 SVGEGT. The CDR3 loop reads CASNQPRGGAETQYF.

V and J are TRBV5-5 and TRBJ2-1; no DNA is available, so the TRBD1 call from TCRdb remains unchecked. The CDR3 spans 14 residues. Germline-derived CDR1 and CDR2 are SGHKS and YYEKEE (reference sequence). CDR3 loop: CASSLEGTSSEQFF. Complete variable domain (other parts from reference TRBV5-5 and TRBJ2-1): DAGVTQSPTHLIKTRGQQVTLRCSPISGHKSVSWYQQVLGQGPQFIFQYYEKEERGRGNFPDRFSARQFPNYSSELNVNALLLGDSALYLCASSLEGTSSEQFFGPGTRLTVL.

The genes are TRBV5-1 and TRBJ2-2. Looked up from germline, CDR1 is SGHRS and CDR2 is YFSETQ. The CDR3 runs 15 residues. CDR3 amino acids: CASSLVQTKTGELFF. Full variable domain (outside the CDR3, taken from reference TRBV5-1 and TRBJ2-2): KAGVTQTPRYLIKTRGQQVTLSCSPISGHRSVSWYQQTPGQGLQFLFEYFSETQRNKGNFPGRFSGRQFSNSRSEMNVSTLELGDSALYLCASSLVQTKTGELFFGEGSRLTVL.

V and J are TRBV4-1 and TRBJ2-6. The germline CDR1 and CDR2 sequences are MGHRA and YSYEKL. CDR3 length: 17 residues. The CDR3 spells CASSQDRGSTGANVLTF.

J is TRBJ1-1 and V is TRBV5-1; TCRdb designates TRBD1, a call that cannot be tested without DNA. Germline V gene sequence: CDR1 SGHRS, CDR2 YFSETQ. The CDR3 totals 19 residues. The CDR3 sequence: CASSLGPYPPEKSSTEAFF.

The V call is TRBV4-2, the J call TRBJ2-7; TCRdb selects TRBD2, and the lack of DNA leaves this call unchecked. Germline V gives CDR1 LGHNA, CDR2 YNFKEQ. The CDR3 has 17 amino acids. CDR3 amino acids: CASSQVGASTSAYEQYF.

The chain joins TRBV7-2 to TRBJ2-7; TCRdb gives TRBD2 as the D gene, but with no DNA this cannot be confirmed. The CDR3 runs to 16 residues. The germline V gene encodes CDR1 SGHTA and CDR2 FQGNSA. CDR3 sequence reads: CASTSALAGGIYEQYF.

J is TRBJ2-7 and V is TRBV10-2; lacking DNA, the TRBD2 call made by TCRdb goes unchecked. This CDR3 is 15 amino acids long. The germline V gene has CDR1 WSHSY and CDR2 SAAADI. The CDR3 loop is CASSSRDSGPGEQYF.

The J gene is TRBJ1-5, the V gene TRBV10-3; TCRdb lists TRBD1, though no DNA is available to test this call. The CDR3 totals 17 residues. Germline assignment: CDR1 ENHRY and CDR2 SYGVKD. The CDR3: CAISENKRQANNQPQHF.

V is TRBV6-1 and J is TRBJ1-2; checking the TCRdb D call of TRBD1 is not possible without DNA. The CDR3 spans 14 residues. Germline CDR1 MNHNS, CDR2 SASEGT. The CDR3 spells CASSPGGLPYGYTF.

The V and J genes are TRBV4-2 and TRBJ2-3; TCRdb selects TRBD2, and the lack of DNA leaves this call unchecked. The CDR3 has 17 residues. Germline assignment: CDR1 LGHNA and CDR2 YNFKEQ. The CDR3 is CASSQDLRTSGTDTQYF.

The chain is built from TRBV28 and TRBJ2-1; absent DNA, TCRdb's TRBD2 call cannot be checked. Germline CDR1 reads MDHEN; CDR2 reads SYDVKM. CDR3 length equals 14 residues. The CDR3 is CASSLDSGGEEQFF.

This chain uses TRBV7-2 with TRBJ2-5; TCRdb picks TRBD1, but there is no DNA to check that call. The germline gives CDR1 SGHTA, CDR2 FQGNSA. The CDR3 is made up of 16 amino acids. The CDR3 sequence is CASSGRRDRIQETQYF.

The chain is built from TRBV20-1 and TRBJ2-7; TCRdb proposes TRBD2, but this gene call is untestable without DNA. In germline, CDR1 is DFQATT, CDR2 SNEGSKA (reference sequence). CDR3 length equals 14 residues. The CDR3 loop is CSAPGLAGSYEQYF.

The chain uses TRBV11-2 and TRBJ2-5; TCRdb names TRBD2, which stays unverified in the absence of DNA. The CDR3 totals 15 residues. Germline loops: CDR1 SGHAT, CDR2 FQNNGV. The chain's CDR3 is CASSLAGVGFETQYF.

This sequence joins TRBV27 and TRBJ2-7; TCRdb lists TRBD1, though no DNA is available to test this call. Germline V gene lookup returns CDR1 MNHEY and CDR2 SMNVEV (reference sequence). This CDR3 is built from 15 residues. The CDR3 here is CASSLALDRGREQYF.

CDR3 in amino acids: CASSLLAAPEQFF. The V call is TRBV7-6, the J call TRBJ2-1; checking the TCRdb D call of TRBD1 is not possible without DNA. The CDR3 runs 13 residues. Germline values: CDR1 SGHVS, CDR2 FNYEAQ.

V and J are TRBV9 and TRBJ2-3; the D call of TRBD1 rests on TCRdb alone, since no DNA is present to check it. The germline V gene has CDR1 SGDLS and CDR2 YYNGEE. This CDR3 spans 17 amino acids. CDR3 residues: CASSARRDSLGSDTQYF.